This T cell receptor beta chain stems from a study of response to subunit inactivated influenza vaccine (dated by TCRdb to about 2018). At the level of the whole study: Deep quantitative T cell receptor repertoire profiling was used in the study to track responses to a trivalent subunit inactivated influenza vaccine. Overall study results and their limits: It was suggested by the authors that each seasonal influenza vaccination may recruit only a limited number of new T cells.

This clonotype was detected a few times. Its antigen remains unidentified. Per-nucleotide qualities are absent, and no much larger clonotype sits a single base away. Library preparation used RT-PCR. Data came from an Illumina HiSeq 2500. TCRdb cleaned the public reads at Q25 with fastp, built clones with MiXCR and kept in-frame beta chains. Merged by CDR3 protein, the rows form single entries marked with the most common genes and DNA. The sample table holds about 700,000 distinct CDR3 sequences, of which approximately 14% were seen once. Roughly 11% of the sample is in the top ten clones. The source is a man aged 50-59 years who received an inactivated influenza vaccine. Donor details come from another sample of the same person, matched by shared clones. Sequencing used PBMCs from blood, obtained roughly 12 days after vaccination.

The DNA reads TGTGCCAGCGGGGGGGCAAGCGAGCAGTACTTC. It translates to CASGGASEQYF. Here the chain combines TRBV28 and TRBJ2-7; tentative D gene TRBD2, with 7 bases matching. The germline V gene yields MDHEN for CDR1 and SYDVKM for CDR2. The CDR3 goes from the cysteine to the phenylalanine over 11 residues. Just the 33-base CDR3 DNA is kept, in frame starting at base 1. Trimming takes 8 bases from V and 6 bases from J, and the germline ends sit 11 bases apart.